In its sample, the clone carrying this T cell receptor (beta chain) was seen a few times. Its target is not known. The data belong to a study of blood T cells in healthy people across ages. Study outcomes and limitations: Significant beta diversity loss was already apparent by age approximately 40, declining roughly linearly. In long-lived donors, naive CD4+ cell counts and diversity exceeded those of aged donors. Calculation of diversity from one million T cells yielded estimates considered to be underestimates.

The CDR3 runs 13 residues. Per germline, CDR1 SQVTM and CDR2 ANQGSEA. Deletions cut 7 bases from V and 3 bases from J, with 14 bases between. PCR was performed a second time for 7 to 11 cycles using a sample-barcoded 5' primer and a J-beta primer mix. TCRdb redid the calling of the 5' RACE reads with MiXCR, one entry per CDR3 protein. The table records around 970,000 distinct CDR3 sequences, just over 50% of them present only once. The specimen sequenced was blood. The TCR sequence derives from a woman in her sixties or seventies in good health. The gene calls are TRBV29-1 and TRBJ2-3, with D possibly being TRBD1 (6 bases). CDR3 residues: CSAGASGTDTQYF. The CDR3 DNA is TGCAGCGCAGGGGCCAGTGGGACAGATACGCAGTATTTT.